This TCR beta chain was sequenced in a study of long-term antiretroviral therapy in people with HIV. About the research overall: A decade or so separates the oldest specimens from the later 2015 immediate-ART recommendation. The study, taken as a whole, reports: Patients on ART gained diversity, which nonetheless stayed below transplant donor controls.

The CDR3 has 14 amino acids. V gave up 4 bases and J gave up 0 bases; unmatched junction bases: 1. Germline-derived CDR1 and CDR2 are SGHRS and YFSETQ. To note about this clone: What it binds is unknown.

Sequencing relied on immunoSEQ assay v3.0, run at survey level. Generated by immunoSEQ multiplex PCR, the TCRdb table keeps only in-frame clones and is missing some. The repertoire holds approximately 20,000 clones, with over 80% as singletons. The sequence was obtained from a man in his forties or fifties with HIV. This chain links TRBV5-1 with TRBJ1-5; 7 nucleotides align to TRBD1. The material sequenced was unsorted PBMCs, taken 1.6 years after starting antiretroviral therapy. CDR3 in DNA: TGCGCCAGCAGCACAGGGGTTAGCAATCAGCCCCAGCATTTT. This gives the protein CASSTGVSNQPQHF.